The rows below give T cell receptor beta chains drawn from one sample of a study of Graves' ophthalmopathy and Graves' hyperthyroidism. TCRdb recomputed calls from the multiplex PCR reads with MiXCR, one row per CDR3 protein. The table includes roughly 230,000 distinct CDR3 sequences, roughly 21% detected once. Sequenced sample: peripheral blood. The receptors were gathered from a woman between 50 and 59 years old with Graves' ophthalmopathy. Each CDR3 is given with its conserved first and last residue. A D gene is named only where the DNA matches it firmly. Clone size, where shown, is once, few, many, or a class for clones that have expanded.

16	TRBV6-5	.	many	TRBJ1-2	TGTGCCAGCAGAAGCCGGGACGGAACAGCTAACTATGGCTACACCTTC	CASRSRDGTANYGYTF
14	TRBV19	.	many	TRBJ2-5	TGTGCCAGTAGTATAAGAAGCGGGCAAGAGACCCAGTACTTC	CASSIRSGQETQYF
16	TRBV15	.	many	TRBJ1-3	TGTGCCACCAGCAGGGGCATGGGAGGCACTGGAAACACCATATATTTT	CATSRGMGGTGNTIYF
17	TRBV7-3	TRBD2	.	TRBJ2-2	TGTGCCAGCAGCTTAACTGGTCTAGCGGGAGACACCGGGGAGCTGTTTTTT	CASSLTGLAGDTGELFF
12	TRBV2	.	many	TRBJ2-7	TGTGCCAGCAAGCAGGGGGGATACGAGCAGTACTTC	CASKQGGYEQYF
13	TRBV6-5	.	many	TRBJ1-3	TGTGCCAGCGGAGAGGAACTCGGAAACACCATATATTTT	CASGEELGNTIYF
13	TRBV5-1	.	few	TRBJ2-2	TGCGCCAGCAGTTCCGTGGCCACCGGGGAGCTGTTTTTT	CASSSVATGELFF
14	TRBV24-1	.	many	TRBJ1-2	TGTGCCACCAGTGATAGAAGAGGGGAATTAGGCTACACCTTC	CATSDRRGELGYTF
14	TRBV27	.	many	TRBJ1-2	TGTGCCAGCAGTCCCTCGGTGACTGACTATGGCTACACCTTC	CASSPSVTDYGYTF
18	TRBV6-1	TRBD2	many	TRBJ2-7	TGTGCCAGCAGTAAGCGGGGACTAGCGGGACACGAAACCTACGAGCAGTACTTC	CASSKRGLAGHETYEQYF
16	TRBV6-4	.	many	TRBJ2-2	TGTGCCAGCAGTGACGTAGTGACAAAGCTAAGCGGGGAGCTGTTTTTT	CASSDVVTKLSGELFF
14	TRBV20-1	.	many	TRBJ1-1	TGCAGTGCTAGAAAAACAGGGATGAACACTGAAGCTTTCTTT	CSARKTGMNTEAFF
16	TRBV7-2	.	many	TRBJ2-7	TGTGCCAGCAGCTTAGCTCAGGATCTTCGGAACTACGAGCAGTACTTC	CASSLAQDLRNYEQYF
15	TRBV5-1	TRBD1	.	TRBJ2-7	TGCGCCAGCAGGCCCCGTGGACAGGGGAAGGACGAGCAGTACTTC	CASRPRGQGKDEQYF
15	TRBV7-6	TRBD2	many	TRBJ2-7	TGTGCCAGCAGCTTAGAGTCTAGCGGGACCGGGGAGCAGTACTTC	CASSLESSGTGEQYF
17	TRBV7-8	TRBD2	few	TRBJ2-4	TGTGCCAGCAGCTTAGGGGGGCCGGGGGGGCAGAAAAACATTCAGTACTTC	CASSLGGPGGQKNIQYF
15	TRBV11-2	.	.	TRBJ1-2	TGTGCCAGCAGCACCATACAGGGAACTAACTATGGCTACACCTTC	CASSTIQGTNYGYTF
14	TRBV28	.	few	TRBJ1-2	TGTGCCAGCAGTAGCGTCAGGGTCTACTATGGCTACACCTTC	CASSSVRVYYGYTF
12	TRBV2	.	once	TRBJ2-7	TGTGCCAGCAGTTTGGCGGCAAGCGAGCAGTACTTC	CASSLAASEQYF
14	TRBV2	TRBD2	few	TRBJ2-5	TGTGCCAGCAGTGGGGCTAGCGGGCAAGGGACCCTGTACTTC	CASSGASGQGTLYF
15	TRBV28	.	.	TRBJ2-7	TGTGCCAACACCTCCACCCGGGCCTCACCGTACGAGCAGTACTTC	CANTSTRASPYEQYF
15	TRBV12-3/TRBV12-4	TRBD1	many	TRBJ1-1	TGTGCCAGCAGTGCCCGGGACAGACCAAACACTGAAGCTTTCTTT	CASSARDRPNTEAFF
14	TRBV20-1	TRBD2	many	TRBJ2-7	TGCAGTGCACGCACACTAGCGGGAGTGCCCGAGCAGTACTTC	CSARTLAGVPEQYF
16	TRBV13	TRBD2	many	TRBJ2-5	TGTGCCAGCAGCGCCGGGGGGAGGGACGGAATAGAGACCCAGTACTTC	CASSAGGRDGIETQYF
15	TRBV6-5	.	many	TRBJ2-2	TGTGCCAGCAGTCGAGGGGCTCGGGGACCCGGGGAGCTGTTTTTT	CASSRGARGPGELFF
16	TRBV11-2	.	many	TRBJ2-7	TGTGCCAGCAGCTTAGAATACAGCGGGCGATCCTACGAGCAGTACTTC	CASSLEYSGRSYEQYF